This T cell receptor beta chain originates from a study of response to subunit inactivated influenza vaccine. Findings and caveats of the study: That few new T cells are recruited by each seasonal influenza vaccination was the authors' suggestion.

This CDR3 has 16 residues. V was trimmed by 1 base and J by 3 bases, leaving 12 bases between them. Germline V CDR1 and CDR2: LGHDT, YNNKEL (reference sequence). TCRdb re-analysed the RT-PCR reads in MiXCR, keeping a single row per CDR3 protein. The sample includes fewer than 800,000 distinct CDR3 sequences, 15% to 19% of them seen just once. This clonotype occurred a few times. Its cognate antigen is unknown. The sample here was PBMCs from blood, taken 11 to 12 days after vaccination. This chain connects TRBV3-1 to TRBJ2-2; D tentatively fits TRBD1 or TRBD2 (5 bases each). This TCR was recovered from a man aged 50 to 60 who received an inactivated influenza vaccine. CDR3 coding DNA: TGTGCCAGCAGCCAAGGGACACTAGATTACACCGGGGAGCTGTTTTTT. Amino acids: CASSQGTLDYTGELFF.